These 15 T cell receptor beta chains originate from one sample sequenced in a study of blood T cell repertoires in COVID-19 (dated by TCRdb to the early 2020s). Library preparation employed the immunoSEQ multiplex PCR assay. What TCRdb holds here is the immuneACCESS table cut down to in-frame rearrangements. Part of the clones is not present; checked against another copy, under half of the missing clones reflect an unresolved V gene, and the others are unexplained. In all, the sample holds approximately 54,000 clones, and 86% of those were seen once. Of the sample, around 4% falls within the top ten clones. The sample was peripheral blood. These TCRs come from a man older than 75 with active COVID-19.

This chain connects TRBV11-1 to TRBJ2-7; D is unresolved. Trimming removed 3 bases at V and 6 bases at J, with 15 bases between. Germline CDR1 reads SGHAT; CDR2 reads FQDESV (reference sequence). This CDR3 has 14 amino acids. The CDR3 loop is CASSFSLVGGEQYF. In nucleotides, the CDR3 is TGTGCCAGCAGCTTCTCCCTGGTAGGCGGCGAGCAGTACTTC.

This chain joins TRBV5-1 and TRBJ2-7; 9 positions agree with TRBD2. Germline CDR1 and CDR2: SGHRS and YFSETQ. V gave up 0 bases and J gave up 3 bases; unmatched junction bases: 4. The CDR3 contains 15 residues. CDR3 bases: TGCGCCAGCAGCTTGGAGAGCGGGGGGTTCTACGAGCAGTACTTC. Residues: CASSLESGGFYEQYF.

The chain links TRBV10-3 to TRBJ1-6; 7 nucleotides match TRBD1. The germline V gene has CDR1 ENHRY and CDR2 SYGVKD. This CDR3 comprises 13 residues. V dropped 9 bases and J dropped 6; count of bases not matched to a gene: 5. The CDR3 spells CAISGTANSPLHF. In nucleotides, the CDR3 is TGTGCCATTTCCGGGACAGCTAATTCACCCCTCCACTTT.

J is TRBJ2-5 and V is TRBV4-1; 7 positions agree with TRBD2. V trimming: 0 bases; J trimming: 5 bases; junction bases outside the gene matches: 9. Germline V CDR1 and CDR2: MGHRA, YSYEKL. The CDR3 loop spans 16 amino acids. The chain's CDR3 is CASSQDRGGMGETQYF. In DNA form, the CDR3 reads TGCGCCAGCAGCCAAGATCGGGGAGGGATGGGGGAGACCCAGTACTTC.

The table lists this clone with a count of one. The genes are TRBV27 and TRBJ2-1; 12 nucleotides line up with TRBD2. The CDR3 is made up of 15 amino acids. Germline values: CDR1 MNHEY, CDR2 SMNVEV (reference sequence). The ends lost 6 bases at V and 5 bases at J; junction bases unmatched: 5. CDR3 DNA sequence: TGTGCCAGCAGACTTCGACTAGCGGGGGACAATGAGCAGTTCTTC. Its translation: CASRLRLAGDNEQFF.

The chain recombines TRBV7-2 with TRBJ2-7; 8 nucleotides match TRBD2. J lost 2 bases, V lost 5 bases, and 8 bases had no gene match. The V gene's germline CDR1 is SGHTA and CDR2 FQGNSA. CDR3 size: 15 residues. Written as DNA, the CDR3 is TGTGCCAGCAGCACACGGACTAGCAACGCCTACGAGCAGTACTTC. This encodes CASSTRTSNAYEQYF.

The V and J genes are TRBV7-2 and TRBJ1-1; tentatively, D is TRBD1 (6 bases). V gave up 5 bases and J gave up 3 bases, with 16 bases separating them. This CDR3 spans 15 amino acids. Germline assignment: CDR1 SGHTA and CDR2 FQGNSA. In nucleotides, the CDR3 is TGTGCCAGCAGCCCCATGGTAGGGGGGGACACTGAAGCTTTCTTT. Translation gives CASSPMVGGDTEAFF.

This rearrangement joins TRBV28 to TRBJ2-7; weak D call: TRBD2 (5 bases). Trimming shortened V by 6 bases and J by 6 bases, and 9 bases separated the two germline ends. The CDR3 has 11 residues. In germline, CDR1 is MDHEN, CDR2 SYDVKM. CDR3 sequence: CASRRDSEQYF. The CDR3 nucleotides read TGTGCCAGCAGGAGGGATTCCGAGCAGTACTTC.

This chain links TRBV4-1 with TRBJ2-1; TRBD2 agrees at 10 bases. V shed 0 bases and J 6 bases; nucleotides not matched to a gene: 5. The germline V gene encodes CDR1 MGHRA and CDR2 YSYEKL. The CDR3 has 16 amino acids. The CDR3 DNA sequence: TGCGCCAGCAGCCAAGAACTAGCGGGGACACGCAATGAGCAGTTCTTC. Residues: CASSQELAGTRNEQFF.

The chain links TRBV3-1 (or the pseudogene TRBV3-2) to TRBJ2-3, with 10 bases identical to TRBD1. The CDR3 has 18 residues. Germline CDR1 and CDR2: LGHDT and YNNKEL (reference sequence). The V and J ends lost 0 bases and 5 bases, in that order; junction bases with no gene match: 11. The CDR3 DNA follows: TGTGCCAGCAGCCAAGAAAGAGTGGGACAGGGGTTTGGAGATACGCAGTATTTT. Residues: CASSQERVGQGFGDTQYF.

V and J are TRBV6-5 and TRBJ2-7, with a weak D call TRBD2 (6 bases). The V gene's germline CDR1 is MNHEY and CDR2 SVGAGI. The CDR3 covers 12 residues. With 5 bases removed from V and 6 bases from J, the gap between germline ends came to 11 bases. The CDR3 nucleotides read TGTGCCAGCAGTCACCCCGGGGGCGAGCAGTACTTC. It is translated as CASSHPGGEQYF.

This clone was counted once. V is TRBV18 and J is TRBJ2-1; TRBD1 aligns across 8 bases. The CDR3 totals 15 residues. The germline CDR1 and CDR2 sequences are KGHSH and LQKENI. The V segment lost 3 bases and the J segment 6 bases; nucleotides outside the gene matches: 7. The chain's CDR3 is CASSPGQGVGNEQFF. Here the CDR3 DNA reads TGTGCCAGCTCACCCGGACAGGGTGTGGGCAATGAGCAGTTCTTC.

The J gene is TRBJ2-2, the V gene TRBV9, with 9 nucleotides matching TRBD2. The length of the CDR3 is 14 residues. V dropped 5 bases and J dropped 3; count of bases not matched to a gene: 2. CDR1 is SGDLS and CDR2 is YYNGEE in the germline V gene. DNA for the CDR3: TGTGCCAGCAGGACTAGCGGACACACCGGGGAGCTGTTTTTT. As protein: CASRTSGHTGELFF. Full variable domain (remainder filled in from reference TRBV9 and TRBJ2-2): DSGVTQTPKHLITATGQRVTLRCSPRSGDLSVYWYQQSLDQGLQFLIQYYNGEERAKGNILERFSAQQFPDLHSELNLSSLELGDSALYFCASRTSGHTGELFFGEGSRLTVL.

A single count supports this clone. CDR3: CASSLSGSRTDTQYF. As DNA, the CDR3 is TGTGCCAGCAGTTTATCAGGGTCCCGCACAGATACGCAGTATTTT. The chain links TRBV28 to TRBJ2-3; D is perhaps TRBD1 (5 bases). Germline V lookup: CDR1 MDHEN, CDR2 SYDVKM. The ends were cut back, 1 base at V and 1 base at J, with 9 bases in the middle. The CDR3 covers 15 residues.

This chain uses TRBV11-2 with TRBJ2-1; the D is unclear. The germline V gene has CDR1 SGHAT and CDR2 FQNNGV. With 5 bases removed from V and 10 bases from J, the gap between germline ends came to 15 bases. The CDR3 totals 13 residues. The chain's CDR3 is CASSLSDWKEQFF. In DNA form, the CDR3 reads TGTGCCAGCAGCCTGAGCGACTGGAAAGAGCAGTTCTTC.